This record looks at one T cell receptor (beta chain) sequence and its context. Its antigen is unknown. The sample originates from a study of radiotherapy plus CTLA-4 blockade in lung cancer. Study at large: Objective responses occurred in 15% to 20% of patients; around 28% had disease control. Whole-study results and caveats: Tumor-derived TCR clones expanded in blood after radiotherapy plus ipilimumab. Early clonal dynamics of blood T cells, together with interferon-beta, were reported as the best response predictor.

Sequenced by immunoSEQ multiplex PCR; TCRdb stores in-frame clones only, minus some. This sample carries about 31,000 clones, 70% to 85% of them seen once, and the ten largest clones take 6.5% to 9.5%. Participants had chemo-refractory metastatic non-small-cell lung cancer and were treated with focal radiation plus ipilimumab CTLA-4 blockade. Germline CDR1 and CDR2: SGHRS and YFSETQ. Trimming took 4 bases from V and 4 from J; bases not matched to a gene: 8. The CDR3 sequence is 15 residues long. The chain is built from TRBV5-1 and TRBJ2-1, with TRBD1 identical over 7 bases. This TCR came from a human donor with non-small cell lung cancer who had stable disease on radiotherapy plus ipilimumab. This material consisted of peripheral blood, taken from a patient treated with radiotherapy plus ipilimumab. The CDR3 coding sequence is TGCGCCAGCAGCCTAGTAGACAGGGCGTACAATGAGCAGTTCTTC. This codes for CASSLVDRAYNEQFF.